Detailed here is one T cell receptor (beta chain). Germline V lookup: CDR1 SGDLS, CDR2 YYNGEE. There are 15 residues in the CDR3. Trimming left V 0 bases short and J 0 bases short, with 10 bases between. This specimen comes from a study of shared clonotypes between healthy human individuals. Sequenced by immunoSEQ multiplex PCR; TCRdb stores in-frame clones only, minus some. This sample has about 2 million clones, with about 94% found just once. CD8 cells classed as naive were CD45RO-negative and positively selected for CCR7, excluding terminally differentiated effector memory CD45RA+ cells. The source is a man between 18 and 35 years old in good health. The chain is built from TRBV9 and TRBJ2-7; D not resolved. The specimen sequenced was naive CD8+ T cells sorted from blood. The CDR3 spells CASSVGKSSSYEQYF. CDR3 nucleotides: TGTGCCAGCAGCGTAGGCAAATCCAGCTCCTACGAGCAGTACTTC.